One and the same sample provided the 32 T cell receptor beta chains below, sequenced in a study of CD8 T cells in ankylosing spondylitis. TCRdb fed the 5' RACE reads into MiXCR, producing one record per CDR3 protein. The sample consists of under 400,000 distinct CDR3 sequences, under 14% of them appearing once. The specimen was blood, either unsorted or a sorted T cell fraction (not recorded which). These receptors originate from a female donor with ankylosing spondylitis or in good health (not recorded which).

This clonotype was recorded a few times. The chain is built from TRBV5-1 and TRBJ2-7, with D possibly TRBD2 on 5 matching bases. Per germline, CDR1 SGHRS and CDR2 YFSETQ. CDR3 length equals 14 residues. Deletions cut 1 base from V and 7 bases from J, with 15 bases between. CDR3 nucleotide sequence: TGCGCCAGCAGCTTGAGTTTGAGGGTGGGAGAGCAGTACTTC. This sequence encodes CASSLSLRVGEQYF.

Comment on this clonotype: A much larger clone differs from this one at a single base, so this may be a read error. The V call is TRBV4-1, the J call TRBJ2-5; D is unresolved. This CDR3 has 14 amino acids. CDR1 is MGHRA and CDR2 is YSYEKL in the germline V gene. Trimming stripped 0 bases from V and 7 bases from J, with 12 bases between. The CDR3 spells CASSQDPGAWTQYF. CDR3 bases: TGCGCCAGCAGCCAAGATCCCGGAGCATGGACCCAGTACTTC.

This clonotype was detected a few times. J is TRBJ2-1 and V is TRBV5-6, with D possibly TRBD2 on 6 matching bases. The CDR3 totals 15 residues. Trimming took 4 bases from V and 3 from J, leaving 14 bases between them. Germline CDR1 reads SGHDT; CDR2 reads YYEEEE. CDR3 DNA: TGTGCCAGCAGCGCCCGCGGGAAGGGCTACAATGAGCAGTTCTTC. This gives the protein CASSARGKGYNEQFF.

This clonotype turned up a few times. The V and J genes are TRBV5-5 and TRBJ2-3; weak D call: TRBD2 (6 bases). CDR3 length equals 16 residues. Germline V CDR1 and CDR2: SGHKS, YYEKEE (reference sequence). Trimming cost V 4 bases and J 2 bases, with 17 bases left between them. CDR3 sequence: CASSGGFRGSTDTQYF. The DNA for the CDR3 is TGTGCCAGCAGCGGGGGGTTTAGGGGTTCCACAGATACGCAGTATTTT.

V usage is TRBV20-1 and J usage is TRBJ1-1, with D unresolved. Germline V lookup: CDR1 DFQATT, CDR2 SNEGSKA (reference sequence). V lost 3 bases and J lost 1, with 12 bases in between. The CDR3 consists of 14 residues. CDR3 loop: CSARHWVSNTEAFF. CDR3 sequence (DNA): TGCAGTGCTAGGCACTGGGTTTCGAACACTGAAGCTTTCTTT.

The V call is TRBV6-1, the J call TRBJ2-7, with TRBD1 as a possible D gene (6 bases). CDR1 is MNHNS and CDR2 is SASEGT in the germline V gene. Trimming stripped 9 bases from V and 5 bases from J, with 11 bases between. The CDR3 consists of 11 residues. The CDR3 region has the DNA TGTGCCAGTAGGACAGTTAACGAGCAGTACTTC. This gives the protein CASRTVNEQYF.

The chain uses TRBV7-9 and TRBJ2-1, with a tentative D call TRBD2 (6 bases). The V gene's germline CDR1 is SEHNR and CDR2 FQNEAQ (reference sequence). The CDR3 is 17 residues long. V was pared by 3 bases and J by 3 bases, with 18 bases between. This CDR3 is CASSFRGGMRGYNEQFF. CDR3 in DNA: TGTGCCAGCAGCTTCCGGGGTGGGATGCGGGGCTACAATGAGCAGTTCTTC.

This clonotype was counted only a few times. The CDR3 loop is CASMRDSVQETQYF. Written as DNA, the CDR3 is TGTGCCAGCATGCGGGACTCTGTTCAAGAGACCCAGTACTTC. The rearrangement joins TRBV28 to TRBJ2-5, with TRBD2 as a possible D gene (6 bases). The germline V gene has CDR1 MDHEN and CDR2 SYDVKM. The CDR3 is 14 amino acids. The V end lost 7 bases, the J end lost 2 bases, and 14 bases lay between the germline ends.

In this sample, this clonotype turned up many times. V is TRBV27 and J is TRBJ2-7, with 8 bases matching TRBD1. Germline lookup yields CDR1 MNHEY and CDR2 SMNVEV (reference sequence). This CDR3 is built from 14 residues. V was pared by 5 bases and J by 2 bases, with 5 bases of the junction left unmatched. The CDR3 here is CASSLGQAAYEQYF. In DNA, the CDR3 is TGTGCCAGCAGTCTGGGACAGGCAGCCTACGAGCAGTACTTC.

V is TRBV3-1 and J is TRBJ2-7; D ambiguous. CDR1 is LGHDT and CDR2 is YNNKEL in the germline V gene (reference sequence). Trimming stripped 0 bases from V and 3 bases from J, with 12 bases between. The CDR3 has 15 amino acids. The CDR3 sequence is CASSQEKSSFYEQYF. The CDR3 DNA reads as TGTGCCAGCAGCCAAGAGAAGTCTAGTTTCTACGAGCAGTACTTC.

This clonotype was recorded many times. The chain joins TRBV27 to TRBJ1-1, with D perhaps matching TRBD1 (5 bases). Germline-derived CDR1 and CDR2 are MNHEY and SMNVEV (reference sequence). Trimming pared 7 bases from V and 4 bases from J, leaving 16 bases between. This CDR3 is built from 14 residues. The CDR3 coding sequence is TGTGCCAGCAATTTTGGGGGGAGGGGCACTGAAGCTTTCTTT. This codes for CASNFGGRGTEAFF.

CDR3 sequence reads: CASSGDSGQPQHF. Written as DNA, the CDR3 is TGTGCCAGCAGTGGGGACAGCGGCCAGCCCCAGCATTTT. The chain has TRBV2 and TRBJ1-5; 7 nucleotides align to TRBD1. Trimming removed 4 bases from V and 7 bases from J; junction bases left unmatched: 4. This CDR3 is 13 amino acids long. Germline V gives CDR1 SNHLY, CDR2 FYNNEI.

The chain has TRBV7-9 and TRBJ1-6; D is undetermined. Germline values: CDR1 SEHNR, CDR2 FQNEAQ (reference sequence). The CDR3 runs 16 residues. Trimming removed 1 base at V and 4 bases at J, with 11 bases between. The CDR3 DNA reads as TGTGCCAGCAGCTTAGTGGGCGGGAGGTATAATTCACCCCTCCACTTT. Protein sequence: CASSLVGGRYNSPLHF.

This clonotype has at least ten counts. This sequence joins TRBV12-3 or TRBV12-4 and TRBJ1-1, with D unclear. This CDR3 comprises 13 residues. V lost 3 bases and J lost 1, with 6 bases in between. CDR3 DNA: TGTGCCAGCAGTTTTAGTGAGAACACTGAAGCTTTCTTT. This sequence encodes CASSFSENTEAFF.

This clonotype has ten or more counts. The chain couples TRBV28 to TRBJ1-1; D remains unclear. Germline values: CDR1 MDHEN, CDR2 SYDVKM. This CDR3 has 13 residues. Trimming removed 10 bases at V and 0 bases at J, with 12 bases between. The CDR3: CATARPMNTEAFF. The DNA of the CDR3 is TGTGCCACCGCACGGCCGATGAACACTGAAGCTTTCTTT.

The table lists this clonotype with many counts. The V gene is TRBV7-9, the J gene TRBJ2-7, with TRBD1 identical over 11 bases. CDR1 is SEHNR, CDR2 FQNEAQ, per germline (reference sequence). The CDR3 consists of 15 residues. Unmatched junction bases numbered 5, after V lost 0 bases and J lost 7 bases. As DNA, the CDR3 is TGTGCCAGCAGCTTAGCCCGGACAGGGGGCGTTGAGCAGTACTTC. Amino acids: CASSLARTGGVEQYF.

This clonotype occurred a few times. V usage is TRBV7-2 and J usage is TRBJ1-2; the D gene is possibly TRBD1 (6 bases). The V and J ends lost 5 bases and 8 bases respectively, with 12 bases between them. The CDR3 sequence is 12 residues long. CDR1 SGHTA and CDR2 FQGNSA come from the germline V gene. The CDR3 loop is CASSMPTGGYTF. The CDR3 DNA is TGTGCCAGCAGCATGCCGACAGGAGGCTACACCTTC.

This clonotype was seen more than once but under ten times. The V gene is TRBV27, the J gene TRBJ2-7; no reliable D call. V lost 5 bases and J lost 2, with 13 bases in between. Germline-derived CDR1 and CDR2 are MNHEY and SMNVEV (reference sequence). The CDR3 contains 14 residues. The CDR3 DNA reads TGTGCCAGCAGTCCCTTATACAGCCCCTACGAGCAGTACTTC. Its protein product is CASSPLYSPYEQYF.

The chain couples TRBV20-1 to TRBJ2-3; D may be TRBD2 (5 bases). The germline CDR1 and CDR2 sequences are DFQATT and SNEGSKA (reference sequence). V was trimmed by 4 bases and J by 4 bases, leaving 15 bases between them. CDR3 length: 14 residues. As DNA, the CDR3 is TGCAGTGCTAACGGACGGGAAACATCAGATACGCAGTATTTT. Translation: CSANGRETSDTQYF.

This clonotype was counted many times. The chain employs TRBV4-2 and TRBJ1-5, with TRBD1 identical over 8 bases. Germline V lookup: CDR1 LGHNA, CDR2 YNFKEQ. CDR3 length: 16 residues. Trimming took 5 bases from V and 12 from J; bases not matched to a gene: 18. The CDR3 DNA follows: TGTGCCAGCAGCGCGGACCCACGGACAGGGAGTAGAGGCCAGCATTTT. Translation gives CASSADPRTGSRGQHF.

The CDR3 DNA is TGTGCCTGGAGTGTAATACTAGCGGGAAGCAATGAGCAGTTCTTC. This sequence encodes CAWSVILAGSNEQFF. This rearrangement joins TRBV30 to TRBJ2-1, with 10 bases identical to TRBD2. V was pared by 0 bases and J by 6 bases, with 5 bases of the junction left unmatched. Germline-derived CDR1 and CDR2 are GTSNPN and SVGIG (reference sequence). The length of the CDR3 is 15 residues.

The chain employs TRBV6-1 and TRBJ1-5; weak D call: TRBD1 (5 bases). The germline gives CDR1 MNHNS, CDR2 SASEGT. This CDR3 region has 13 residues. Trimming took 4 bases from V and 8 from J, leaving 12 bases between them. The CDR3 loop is CASSVGTFKPQHF. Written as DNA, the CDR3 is TGTGCCAGCAGTGTCGGGACCTTCAAGCCCCAGCATTTT.

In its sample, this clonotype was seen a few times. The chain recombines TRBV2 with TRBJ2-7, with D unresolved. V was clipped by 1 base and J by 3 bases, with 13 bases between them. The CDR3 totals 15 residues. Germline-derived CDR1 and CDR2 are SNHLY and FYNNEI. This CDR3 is CASSEVGIGYYEQYF. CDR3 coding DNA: TGTGCCAGCAGTGAAGTTGGTATCGGATACTACGAGCAGTACTTC.

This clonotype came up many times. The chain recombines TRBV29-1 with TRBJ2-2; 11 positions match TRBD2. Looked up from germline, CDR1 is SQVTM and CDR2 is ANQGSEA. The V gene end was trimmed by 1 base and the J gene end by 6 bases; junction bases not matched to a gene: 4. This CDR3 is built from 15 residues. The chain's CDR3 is CSVEVLAGGSGELFF. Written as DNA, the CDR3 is TGCAGCGTTGAAGTGTTAGCGGGAGGGTCCGGGGAGCTGTTTTTT.

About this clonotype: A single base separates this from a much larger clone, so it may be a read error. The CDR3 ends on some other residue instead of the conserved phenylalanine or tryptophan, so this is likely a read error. The DNA of the CDR3 is TGCAGTGCCCCGGGGGGGGGCTGGACCGGGGAGCTGTTTATT. Protein: CSAPGGGWTGELFI. This chain connects TRBV20-1 to TRBJ2-2; 8 nucleotides align to TRBD2. V lost 6 bases to trimming and J lost 5 bases; unmatched junction nucleotides: 8. Germline values: CDR1 DFQATT, CDR2 SNEGSKA (reference sequence). The CDR3 is made up of 14 amino acids.

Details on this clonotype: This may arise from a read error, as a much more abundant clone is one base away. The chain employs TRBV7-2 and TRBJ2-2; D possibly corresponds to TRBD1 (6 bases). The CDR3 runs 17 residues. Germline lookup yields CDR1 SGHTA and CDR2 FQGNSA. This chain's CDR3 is CASSFSPGQANTGKLFF. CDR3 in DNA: TGTGCCAGCAGTTTTTCCCCGGGACAAGCGAACACCGGGAAGCTGTTTTTT. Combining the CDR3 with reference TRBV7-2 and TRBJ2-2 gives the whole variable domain GAGVSQSPSNKVTEKGKDVELRCDPISGHTALYWYRQSLGQGLEFLIYFQGNSAPDKSGLPSDRFSAERTGGSVSTLTIQRTQQEDSAVYLCASSFSPGQANTGKLFFGEGSRLTVL.

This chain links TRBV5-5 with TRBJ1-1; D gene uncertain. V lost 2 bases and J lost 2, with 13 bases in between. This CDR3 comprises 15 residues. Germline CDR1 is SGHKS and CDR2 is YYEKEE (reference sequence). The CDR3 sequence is CASSFSRTDNTEAFF. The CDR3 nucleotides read TGTGCCAGCAGCTTTTCTCGGACGGATAACACTGAAGCTTTCTTT. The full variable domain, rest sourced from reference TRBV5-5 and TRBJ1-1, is DAGVTQSPTHLIKTRGQQVTLRCSPISGHKSVSWYQQVLGQGPQFIFQYYEKEERGRGNFPDRFSARQFPNYSSELNVNALLLGDSALYLCASSFSRTDNTEAFFGQGTRLTVV.

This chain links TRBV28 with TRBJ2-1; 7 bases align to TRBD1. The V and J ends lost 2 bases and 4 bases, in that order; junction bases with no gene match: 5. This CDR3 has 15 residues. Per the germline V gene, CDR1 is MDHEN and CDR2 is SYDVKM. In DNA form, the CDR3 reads TGTGCCAGCAGTTTAACAGGGGAGCCGTACAATGAGCAGTTCTTC. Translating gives CASSLTGEPYNEQFF.

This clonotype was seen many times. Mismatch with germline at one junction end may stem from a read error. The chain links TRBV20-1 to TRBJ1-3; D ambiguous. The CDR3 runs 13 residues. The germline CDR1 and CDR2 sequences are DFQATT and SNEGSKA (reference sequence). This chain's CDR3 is CSARDDYGNTIYF. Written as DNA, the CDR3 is TGCAGTGCAAGAGATGACTATGGAAACACCATATATTTT.

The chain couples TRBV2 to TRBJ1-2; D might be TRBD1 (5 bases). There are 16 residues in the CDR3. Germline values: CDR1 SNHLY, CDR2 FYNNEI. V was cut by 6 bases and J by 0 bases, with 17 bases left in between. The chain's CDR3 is CASRATRQLSNYGYTF. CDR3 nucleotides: TGTGCCAGCAGGGCGACGAGACAGCTATCTAACTATGGCTACACCTTC.

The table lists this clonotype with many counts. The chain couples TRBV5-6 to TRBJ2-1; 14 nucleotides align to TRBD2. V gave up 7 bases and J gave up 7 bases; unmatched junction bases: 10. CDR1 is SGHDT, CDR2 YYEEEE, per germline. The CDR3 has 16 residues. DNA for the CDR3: TGTGCCAGCGGATACATGGGACTAGCGGGAGTTAATGAGCAGTTCTTC. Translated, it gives CASGYMGLAGVNEQFF.

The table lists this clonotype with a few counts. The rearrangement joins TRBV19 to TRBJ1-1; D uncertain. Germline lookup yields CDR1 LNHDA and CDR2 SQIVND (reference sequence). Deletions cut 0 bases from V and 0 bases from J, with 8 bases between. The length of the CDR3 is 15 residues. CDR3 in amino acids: CASSIDPGVNTEAFF. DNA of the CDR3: TGTGCCAGTAGTATAGATCCCGGGGTGAACACTGAAGCTTTCTTT.